One sample yielded the 15 T cell receptor beta chains listed below, sequenced in a study of cytomegalovirus exposure and HLA in healthy donors. Both 60 Vbeta primers and 13 Jbeta primers went into the PCR. This table comes from immunoSEQ multiplex PCR, and its TCRdb copy is limited to in-frame clones, with some not included. This table holds 95,000 to 150,000 clones, about 80% found once. Sequencing was carried out using PBMCs. Source of these receptors: a female donor in good health and CMV-seropositive.

The genes are TRBV7-8 and TRBJ2-2, with a possible D match to TRBD2 (5 bases). Trimming removed 5 bases at V and 0 bases at J, with 10 bases between. In germline, CDR1 is SGHVS, CDR2 FQNEAQ. The CDR3 is 15 residues long. The CDR3 protein is CASSAGEANTGELFF. CDR3 DNA sequence: TGTGCCAGCAGCGCGGGTGAGGCGAACACCGGGGAGCTGTTTTTT.

Concerning this clone itself: A read error may account for a junction end that differs from germline. The gene calls are TRBV10-3 and TRBJ1-1; 7 positions agree with TRBD1. Germline CDR1 reads ENHRY; CDR2 reads SYGVKD. The CDR3 extends over 14 amino acids. The CDR3 region has the DNA TGTGCCATCAATGAGGGGGCTGGGGTTACTGAAGCTTTCTTT. As protein: CAINEGAGVTEAFF.

The chain carries TRBV10-3 and TRBJ2-7, with D possibly TRBD2 on 5 matching bases. The germline V and J ends were trimmed by 4 bases and 6 bases, with 10 bases remaining between them. This CDR3 has 12 residues. Germline assignment: CDR1 ENHRY and CDR2 SYGVKD. The chain's CDR3 is CAISGGGPEQYF. CDR3 DNA sequence: TGTGCCATCAGTGGAGGCGGGCCCGAGCAGTACTTC.

The rearrangement joins TRBV7-9 to TRBJ2-7, with TRBD2 identical over 8 bases. There are 15 residues in the CDR3. The trim removed 6 bases at V and 3 bases at J, leaving 10 bases unmatched. The germline V gene encodes CDR1 SEHNR and CDR2 FQNEAQ (reference sequence). The CDR3 region is CASSDRDGRVYEQYF. Here the CDR3 DNA reads TGTGCCAGCAGTGATCGCGACGGGAGGGTCTACGAGCAGTACTTC.

A remark on this clone: Other DNA sequences of this sample code for an identical CDR3. The genes are TRBV6-5 and TRBJ1-1; D uncertain. The CDR3 runs to 13 residues. From germline, CDR1 is MNHEY and CDR2 SVGAGI. The germline V and J ends were trimmed by 0 bases and 1 base, with 3 bases remaining between them. CDR3 bases: TGTGCCAGCAGTTACTCTAGGAACACTGAAGCTTTCTTT. Amino acids: CASSYSRNTEAFF.

The chain combines TRBV7-6 with TRBJ2-2, with D tentatively TRBD1 (5 bases). Trimming pared 5 bases from V and 6 bases from J, leaving 13 bases between. The CDR3 spans 14 residues. Per germline, CDR1 SGHVS and CDR2 FNYEAQ. CDR3 coding DNA: TGTGCCAGCAGCCCGGACAACATCCCCGGGGAGCTGTTTTTT. It specifies CASSPDNIPGELFF.

J is TRBJ2-2 and V is TRBV9; TRBD1 is a possible D gene (5 bases). Per the germline V gene, CDR1 is SGDLS and CDR2 is YYNGEE. The CDR3 is made up of 16 amino acids. Between the trimmed V and J ends, which lost 2 bases and 2 bases, there was a span of 13 bases. The chain's CDR3 is CASSVPLQGNTGELFF. The CDR3 DNA sequence: TGTGCCAGCAGCGTCCCCCTCCAGGGTAACACCGGGGAGCTGTTTTTT.

The chain uses TRBV30 and TRBJ2-7; D call uncertain. V was pared by 5 bases and J by 3 bases, with 8 bases between. The CDR3 consists of 11 residues. Germline V gives CDR1 GTSNPN, CDR2 SVGIG (reference sequence). The CDR3 DNA reads as TGTGCCTGGGCACAGTTCTACGAGCAGTACTTC. It encodes CAWAQFYEQYF. The full variable domain, completed using reference TRBV30 and TRBJ2-7, is SQTIHQWPATLVQPVGSPLSLECTVEGTSNPNLYWYRQAAGRGLQLLFYSVGIGQISSEVPQNLSASRPQDRQFILSSKKLLLSDSGFYLCAWAQFYEQYFGPGTRLTVT.

This clone has just one count. This rearrangement joins TRBV11-2 to TRBJ2-5, with 8 bases aligning to TRBD1. Per the germline V gene, CDR1 is SGHAT and CDR2 is FQNNGV. The ends lost 5 bases at V and 4 bases at J; junction bases unmatched: 6. The CDR3 contains 14 residues. The CDR3 loop is CASSPGQGRETQYF. As DNA, the CDR3 is TGTGCCAGCAGCCCCGGACAGGGACGAGAGACCCAGTACTTC.

V gene TRBV6-5 combines with J gene TRBJ1-4, with a possible D match to TRBD1 (6 bases). CDR3 size: 15 residues. Germline loops: CDR1 MNHEY, CDR2 SVGAGI. Between the trimmed V and J ends, which lost 0 bases and 8 bases, there was a span of 13 bases. DNA of the CDR3: TGTGCCAGCAGTTACTCACGGGACACCTCCGAAAAACTGTTTTTT. Translation gives CASSYSRDTSEKLFF.

The J gene is TRBJ2-7, the V gene TRBV7-9, with TRBD1 identical over 7 bases. The CDR3 extends over 15 amino acids. CDR1 is SEHNR and CDR2 is FQNEAQ in the germline V gene (reference sequence). Losses at the gene ends were 2 bases for V and 2 bases for J; bases not matched to a gene: 6. The chain's CDR3 is CASSLHGTAAYEQYF. In DNA, the CDR3 is TGTGCCAGCAGCTTACATGGGACAGCCGCCTACGAGCAGTACTTC.

The chain is built from TRBV28 and TRBJ1-5; 12 bases are a match to TRBD1. The CDR3 contains 15 residues. In germline, CDR1 is MDHEN, CDR2 SYDVKM. V was pared by 2 bases and J by 7 bases, with 3 bases of the junction left unmatched. The chain's CDR3 is CASSLGTGGRQPQHF. In DNA, the CDR3 is TGTGCCAGCAGTTTAGGGACAGGGGGCCGGCAGCCCCAGCATTTT.

This clone was counted a single time. V and J are TRBV30 and TRBJ1-6; tentatively, D is TRBD1 (5 bases). Deletions cut 4 bases from V and 9 bases from J, with 19 bases between. The germline gives CDR1 GTSNPN, CDR2 SVGIG (reference sequence). The CDR3 loop spans 15 amino acids. The CDR3 bases are TGTGCCTGGAATAAAGACAGCGCCGGAGTTTCACCCCTCCACTTT. Amino acid sequence: CAWNKDSAGVSPLHF.

The chain joins TRBV27 to TRBJ2-7; D perhaps matches TRBD1 (6 bases). Germline V gene sequence: CDR1 MNHEY, CDR2 SMNVEV (reference sequence). Trimming left V 6 bases short and J 5 bases short, with 20 bases between. The CDR3 totals 15 residues. In DNA, the CDR3 is TGTGCCAGCAGCCTGGCCGAGGGGGTAAGCGACGAGCAGTACTTC. Its translation is CASSLAEGVSDEQYF.

This clone was seen a few times. The chain joins TRBV5-1 to TRBJ1-1; 9 nucleotides agree with TRBD1. Germline-derived CDR1 and CDR2 are SGHRS and YFSETQ. The CDR3 length is 15 residues. J was trimmed by 4 bases and V by 0 bases; bases with no gene match: 4. The CDR3 DNA follows: TGCGCCAGCAGCTTGGGGGGACAGGGAGGCACTGAAGCTTTCTTT. This codes for CASSLGGQGGTEAFF.